These 13 T cell receptor beta chains originate from one sample sequenced in a study of blood T cell repertoires in COVID-19. TCRdb's table, derived via immunoSEQ multiplex PCR, lists solely in-frame clones and lacks some. The sample has tens of thousands of clones, 80% to 90% seen once. Sequencing was carried out using peripheral blood. All receptors derive from a woman aged 55-75 years with acute or convalescent COVID-19.

The chain recombines TRBV3-1 (or the pseudogene TRBV3-2) with TRBJ2-5; 7 bases align to TRBD2. Germline CDR1 is LGHDT and CDR2 is YNNKEL (reference sequence). The CDR3 consists of 15 residues. Losses at the gene ends were 1 base for V and 5 bases for J; bases not matched to a gene: 7. CDR3 in amino acids: CASSQAWTGGETQYF. As DNA, the CDR3 is TGTGCCAGCAGCCAAGCTTGGACGGGAGGTGAGACCCAGTACTTC.

The J gene is TRBJ1-2, the V gene TRBV19; D may be TRBD1 (5 bases). V gave up 4 bases and J gave up 7 bases, with 10 bases separating them. The germline V gene has CDR1 LNHDA and CDR2 SQIVND (reference sequence). The CDR3 is 12 amino acids. CDR3 in DNA: TGTGCCAGTAGTACGCGACAGTCTGGCTACACCTTC. Translating it yields CASSTRQSGYTF.

The J gene is TRBJ2-2, the V gene TRBV5-6; the D gene is possibly TRBD2 (7 bases). This CDR3 spans 15 amino acids. The ends were cut back, 4 bases at V and 4 bases at J, with 14 bases in the middle. In germline, CDR1 is SGHDT, CDR2 YYEEEE. For the CDR3, the DNA is TGTGCCAGCAGCGGCGGGGGCTCGAGCACCGGGGAGCTGTTTTTT. The encoded protein is CASSGGGSSTGELFF.

The chain has TRBV5-1 and TRBJ1-6, with D hard to call. The CDR3 has 10 amino acids. The germline gives CDR1 SGHRS, CDR2 YFSETQ. Trimming shortened V by 9 bases and J by 8 bases, and 6 bases separated the two germline ends. The CDR3 coding sequence is TGCGCCACCCATCATTCACCCCTCCACTTT. It is translated as CATHHSPLHF.

The chain has TRBV18 and TRBJ1-1; D call uncertain. Germline-derived CDR1 and CDR2 are KGHSH and LQKENI. This CDR3 has 13 residues. Trimming removed 0 bases at V and 7 bases at J, with 9 bases between. Here the CDR3 DNA reads TGTGCCAGCTCACCACCGGAGGGAGGTGAAGCTTTCTTT. It translates to CASSPPEGGEAFF.

This chain joins TRBV24-1 and TRBJ2-1, with 7 bases matching TRBD1. The germline CDR1 and CDR2 sequences are KGHDR and SFDVKD. After removal of 3 bases from V and 8 bases from J, the junction contained 12 bases not matched to a gene. CDR3 size: 16 residues. The CDR3 region is CATSDRVGDRFHEQFF. For the CDR3, the DNA is TGTGCCACCAGTGATCGTGTGGGGGACAGATTCCATGAGCAGTTCTTC.

The rearrangement links TRBV28 to TRBJ2-1; TRBD2 agrees at 16 bases. The CDR3 runs to 18 residues. CDR1 is MDHEN, CDR2 SYDVKM, per germline. J was trimmed by 7 bases and V by 7 bases; bases with no gene match: 13. The chain's CDR3 is CASKKPGLAGGARNEQFF. The CDR3 DNA is TGTGCCAGCAAAAAACCGGGACTAGCGGGAGGGGCGAGGAATGAGCAGTTCTTC.

This rearrangement joins TRBV6-5 to TRBJ2-7; no clear D. The CDR3 totals 12 residues. The ends were cut back, 10 bases at V and 9 bases at J, with 19 bases in the middle. Germline CDR1 reads MNHEY; CDR2 reads SVGAGI. CDR3 nucleotides: TGTGCCACCCAGAAGAGCGCGGCTGGGCAGTACTTC. Amino acid sequence: CATQKSAAGQYF.

The chain couples TRBV30 to TRBJ2-5; 10 bases fit TRBD2. This CDR3 region has 15 residues. Germline V gene data show CDR1 as GTSNPN and CDR2 as SVGIG (reference sequence). J was trimmed by 5 bases and V by 4 bases; bases with no gene match: 10. Here the CDR3 reads CAWNSGTSDQETQYF. In DNA form, the CDR3 reads TGTGCCTGGAACTCCGGGACTAGCGATCAGGAGACCCAGTACTTC. The whole variable domain, filled in from reference TRBV30 and TRBJ2-5, reads SQTIHQWPATLVQPVGSPLSLECTVEGTSNPNLYWYRQAAGRGLQLLFYSVGIGQISSEVPQNLSASRPQDRQFILSSKKLLLSDSGFYLCAWNSGTSDQETQYFGPGTRLLVL.

The rearrangement links TRBV6-5 to TRBJ1-1, with 10 bases identical to TRBD1. V shed 8 bases, J shed 3 bases, and the junction held 3 bases outside the gene matches. Germline CDR1 reads MNHEY; CDR2 reads SVGAGI. The length of the CDR3 is 13 residues. The CDR3: CASPGQGYTEAFF. The CDR3 bases are TGTGCCAGCCCGGGACAGGGGTACACTGAAGCTTTCTTT.

Only one count was recorded for this clone. The chain is built from TRBV7-9 and TRBJ1-5, with D unclear. The V and J ends lost 5 bases and 3 bases respectively, with 11 bases between them. From germline, CDR1 is SEHNR and CDR2 FQNEAQ (reference sequence). The CDR3 runs 14 residues. The DNA for the CDR3 is TGTGCCAGCAGCGATGTCCTAGCCAATCAGCCCCAGCATTTT. Residues: CASSDVLANQPQHF.

Remarks on this clone: Other DNA sequences of this sample code for an identical CDR3. The V and J genes are TRBV5-1 and TRBJ1-1; no clear D gene. CDR1 is SGHRS, CDR2 YFSETQ, per germline. The CDR3 consists of 13 residues. The V and J ends lost 0 bases and 4 bases respectively, with 7 bases between them. In nucleotides, the CDR3 is TGCGCCAGCAGCTTGGCTGCGGGCACTGAAGCTTTCTTT. It specifies CASSLAAGTEAFF.

The CDR3 loop reads CASSPTESPHYGYTF. The CDR3 coding sequence is TGTGCCAGCTCACCGACAGAAAGCCCACACTATGGCTACACCTTC. The genes are TRBV18 and TRBJ1-2, with a possible D match to TRBD1 (5 bases). The CDR3 is 15 amino acids. Germline CDR1 reads KGHSH; CDR2 reads LQKENI. The V and J ends lost 3 bases and 3 bases respectively, with 14 bases between them.